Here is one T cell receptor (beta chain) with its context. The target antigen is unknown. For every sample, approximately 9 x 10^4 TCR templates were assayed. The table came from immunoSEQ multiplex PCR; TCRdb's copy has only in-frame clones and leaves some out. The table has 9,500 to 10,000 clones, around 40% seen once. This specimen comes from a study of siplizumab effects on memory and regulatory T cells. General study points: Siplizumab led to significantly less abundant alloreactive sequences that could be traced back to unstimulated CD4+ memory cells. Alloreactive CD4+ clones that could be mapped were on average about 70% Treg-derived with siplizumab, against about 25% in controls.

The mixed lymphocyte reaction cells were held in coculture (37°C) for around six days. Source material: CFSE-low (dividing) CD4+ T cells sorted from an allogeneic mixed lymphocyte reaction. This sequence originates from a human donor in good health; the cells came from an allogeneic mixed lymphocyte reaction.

CDR3 coding DNA: TGCAGCGTTGAGGTTAGCGGGAGCCTCAACGAGCAGTACTTC. Translated: CSVEVSGSLNEQYF. The gene calls are TRBV29-1 and TRBJ2-7; TRBD2 agrees at 9 bases. The CDR3 is 14 residues long. J was trimmed by 5 bases and V by 3 bases; bases with no gene match: 8. Germline V lookup: CDR1 SQVTM, CDR2 ANQGSEA.